Below are 17 T cell receptor beta chains sequenced from a single sample in a study of T cell responses to AZD1222 COVID-19 vaccine. Profiled with immunoSEQ multiplex PCR; TCRdb holds only in-frame clones, not every one. The sample carries 120,000 or so clones, roughly 88% recorded once. Sequencing used peripheral blood, obtained on day 0 of MenACWY control vaccination. The receptors come from an adult in good health.

J is TRBJ1-1 and V is TRBV27, with D maybe TRBD1 (5 bases). V lost 5 bases and J lost 1, with 20 bases in between. Per germline, CDR1 MNHEY and CDR2 SMNVEV (reference sequence). The CDR3 runs to 17 residues. The CDR3 DNA sequence: TGTGCCAGCAGTCCACGCTTGACCGATGACAGGAACACTGAAGCTTTCTTT. Translating it yields CASSPRLTDDRNTEAFF.

The genes are TRBV18 and TRBJ2-7; D may correspond to TRBD1 or TRBD2 (5 bases each). The germline V gene encodes CDR1 KGHSH and CDR2 LQKENI. This CDR3 spans 15 amino acids. Between the trimmed V and J ends, which lost 4 bases and 1 base, there was a span of 14 bases. The CDR3 loop reads CASSHYRDQSYEQYF. The CDR3 nucleotides read TGTGCCAGCTCACACTACCGGGACCAATCCTACGAGCAGTACTTC.

This clone appeared once. The chain has TRBV29-1 and TRBJ2-7; 9 nucleotides match TRBD2. Germline CDR1 SQVTM, CDR2 ANQGSEA. This CDR3 has 16 residues. V shed 5 bases, J shed 5 bases, and the junction held 16 bases outside the gene matches. As DNA, the CDR3 is TGCAGCGTTCGAGGGGCTCTGGGACTAGCTGGTAACGAGCAGTACTTC. Translation: CSVRGALGLAGNEQYF.

The chain uses TRBV2 and TRBJ2-5; TRBD1 is a possible D gene (6 bases). The CDR3 is made up of 17 amino acids. Germline CDR1 reads SNHLY; CDR2 reads FYNNEI. Trimming pared 3 bases from V and 5 bases from J, leaving 22 bases between. The CDR3 sequence is CASSESEGTTRPETQYF. CDR3 nucleotides: TGTGCCAGCAGTGAGTCCGAGGGGACAACTAGGCCGGAGACCCAGTACTTC.

The V call is TRBV15, the J call TRBJ2-7; D is uncertain. V dropped 0 bases and J dropped 3 bases, with 6 bases sitting between them. Germline loops: CDR1 LNHNV, CDR2 YYDKDF (reference sequence). The CDR3 length is 13 residues. The CDR3 DNA reads TGTGCCACCAGCAGAGAACTGTACTACGAGCAGTACTTC. This encodes CATSRELYYEQYF.

The genes are TRBV5-1 and TRBJ2-5; TRBD1 matches 7 bases. The junction had 10 bases not matched to a gene; V was cut back by 0 bases and J by 5 bases. This CDR3 has 16 amino acids. Germline V CDR1 and CDR2: SGHRS, YFSETQ. CDR3 amino acids: CASSLETGRGLETQYF. CDR3 DNA: TGCGCCAGCAGCTTGGAGACTGGAAGGGGGCTGGAGACCCAGTACTTC.

This chain joins TRBV29-1 and TRBJ1-2; D unresolved. This CDR3 is 15 amino acids long. V was cut by 3 bases and J by 8 bases, with 22 bases left in between. Germline assignment: CDR1 SQVTM and CDR2 ANQGSEA. CDR3 protein: CSVEDGAARVSGYTF. As DNA, the CDR3 is TGCAGCGTTGAGGATGGTGCGGCGCGGGTTTCAGGCTACACCTTC. Together with reference TRBV29-1 and TRBJ1-2, the CDR3 gives the full variable domain: SAVISQKPSRDICQRGTSLTIQCQVDSQVTMMFWYRQQPGQSLTLIATANQGSEATYESGFVIDKFPISRPNLTFSTLTVSNMSPEDSSIYLCSVEDGAARVSGYTFGSGTRLTVV.

This sequence joins TRBV28 and TRBJ1-2; D may be TRBD1 (5 bases). This CDR3 has 15 residues. Trimming pared 3 bases from V and 4 bases from J, leaving 15 bases between. The germline V gene encodes CDR1 MDHEN and CDR2 SYDVKM. CDR3 sequence reads: CASSLWAGKTYGYTF. In DNA form, the CDR3 reads TGTGCCAGCAGTTTGTGGGCAGGGAAGACCTATGGCTACACCTTC.

The V gene is TRBV4-2, the J gene TRBJ1-1; tentative D call: TRBD1 (5 bases). CDR1 is LGHNA and CDR2 is YNFKEQ in the germline V gene. This CDR3 comprises 14 residues. Deletions cut 4 bases from V and 3 bases from J, with 12 bases between. The CDR3: CASSPPMGDTEAFF. CDR3 sequence (DNA): TGTGCCAGCAGCCCTCCAATGGGGGACACTGAAGCTTTCTTT.

This chain connects TRBV6-2 or TRBV6-3 to TRBJ2-3; D unresolved. V was clipped by 6 bases and J by 4 bases, with 8 bases between them. The CDR3 extends over 12 amino acids. Germline V lookup: CDR1 MNHEY, CDR2 SVGEGT. The CDR3: CASSQWADTQYF. Written as DNA, the CDR3 is TGTGCCAGCAGCCAGTGGGCAGATACGCAGTATTTT.

Only a few counts were recorded for this clone. The rearrangement joins TRBV5-1 to TRBJ2-7; 10 positions agree with TRBD1. V lost 3 bases to trimming and J lost 2 bases; unmatched junction nucleotides: 2. Germline V gene data show CDR1 as SGHRS and CDR2 as YFSETQ. The CDR3 runs 14 residues. CDR3 protein: CASSWDRGTYEQYF. In nucleotides, the CDR3 is TGCGCCAGCAGCTGGGACAGGGGCACCTACGAGCAGTACTTC.

V and J are TRBV19 and TRBJ1-2; maybe TRBD1 (5 bases). The V and J ends lost 5 bases and 4 bases respectively, with 23 bases between them. The CDR3 is made up of 17 amino acids. CDR1 is LNHDA and CDR2 is SQIVND in the germline V gene (reference sequence). The CDR3 region has the DNA TGTGCCAGTAGTCCGTCGGCCTGGGTCGGACAAAGCTATGGCTACACCTTC. Translation: CASSPSAWVGQSYGYTF.

CDR3 nucleotides: TGTGCCAGCAGTTTAAGTAAAACTGCTGGGGTGGAGACCCAGTACTTC. It encodes CASSLSKTAGVETQYF. This chain joins TRBV28 and TRBJ2-5; D call uncertain. CDR3 length equals 16 residues. The V end was cut by 2 bases, the J end by 5 bases, with 18 bases between. CDR1 and CDR2 (germline): MDHEN, SYDVKM.

V usage is TRBV10-3 and J usage is TRBJ2-5, with 7 bases lining up with TRBD2. CDR1 is ENHRY and CDR2 is SYGVKD in the germline V gene. V lost 6 bases and J lost 2; bases outside the gene matches: 3. This CDR3 has 13 amino acids. CDR3 sequence reads: CAIRWEGQETQYF. The CDR3 coding sequence is TGTGCCATCAGATGGGAGGGGCAAGAGACCCAGTACTTC.

J is TRBJ2-3 and V is TRBV4-3, with no clear D. The CDR3 extends over 15 amino acids. With 6 bases removed from V and 0 bases from J, the gap between germline ends came to 13 bases. Germline CDR1 LGHNA, CDR2 YSLEER. CDR3 sequence (DNA): TGCGCCAGCAGTCGGTTCTATACTAGCACAGATACGCAGTATTTT. Amino acid sequence: CASSRFYTSTDTQYF.

This rearrangement joins TRBV7-2 to TRBJ1-4; tentative D call: TRBD1 (5 bases). V was cut by 0 bases and J by 8 bases, with 13 bases left in between. The CDR3 spans 15 residues. The germline CDR1 and CDR2 sequences are SGHTA and FQGNSA. CDR3 DNA: TGTGCCAGCAGCTTAGCCGGGGGGTCGGGGGAAAAACTGTTTTTT. Residues: CASSLAGGSGEKLFF.

The chain combines TRBV18 with TRBJ2-5; D is perhaps TRBD1 (7 bases). Per the germline V gene, CDR1 is KGHSH and CDR2 is LQKENI. This CDR3 comprises 13 residues. Trimming shortened V by 5 bases and J by 4 bases, and 11 bases separated the two germline ends. CDR3 DNA: TGTGCCAGCTCAGGAGGGGGCCGAGAGACCCAGTACTTC. Amino acids: CASSGGGRETQYF. Drawing the rest from reference TRBV18 and TRBJ2-5, the complete variable domain is NAGVMQNPRHLVRRRGQEARLRCSPMKGHSHVYWYRQLPEEGLKFMVYLQKENIIDESGMPKERFSAEFPKEGPSILRIQQVVRGDSAAYFCASSGGGRETQYFGPGTRLLVL.